These 22 T cell receptor beta chains originate from one sample sequenced in a study of cytomegalovirus exposure and HLA in healthy donors. Amplification used 60 Vbeta primers and 13 Jbeta primers. Repertoires were generated with immunoSEQ multiplex PCR, while TCRdb's copy carries only in-frame clones and drops some. The sample has roughly 200,000 clones, just over 75% seen once. Sequencing used PBMCs. The source of these receptors is a man aged 25-45 years in good health and CMV-seronegative.

V gene TRBV25-1 combines with J gene TRBJ1-1; 7 positions match TRBD1. Germline V gene data show CDR1 as MGHDK and CDR2 as SYGVNS. The CDR3 runs 16 residues. Trimming at V came to 5 bases and at J to 1 base, leaving 10 bases not matched to a gene. CDR3 in amino acids: CASSPPQTGKNTEAFF. CDR3 coding DNA: TGTGCCAGCAGTCCCCCTCAGACAGGGAAGAACACTGAAGCTTTCTTT.

J is TRBJ2-7 and V is TRBV5-1, with 7 bases aligning to TRBD1. CDR3 length equals 14 residues. The trim removed 0 bases at V and 2 bases at J, leaving 2 bases unmatched. The germline gives CDR1 SGHRS, CDR2 YFSETQ. The CDR3 is CASSLEQGTYEQYF. The CDR3, as DNA: TGCGCCAGCAGCTTGGAACAGGGGACCTACGAGCAGTACTTC.

This clone was picked up one time. One end of the junction does not line up with germline, which may come from a read error. This chain connects TRBV5-6 to TRBJ1-3; 8 bases are shared with TRBD1. This CDR3 region has 14 residues. Germline CDR1 reads SGHDT; CDR2 reads YYEEEE. The CDR3 here is CAGSSGGGGNTIYF. In DNA form, the CDR3 reads TGTGCCGGCAGCTCAGGGGGCGGCGGAAACACCATATATTTT.

This rearrangement joins TRBV9 to TRBJ2-1, with 7 positions matching TRBD2. CDR1 is SGDLS, CDR2 YYNGEE, per germline. After removal of 0 bases from V and 5 bases from J, the junction contained 11 bases not matched to a gene. This CDR3 region has 17 residues. DNA of the CDR3: TGTGCCAGCAGCGTAGGGTCTAGCGGTCGGGTCAACAATGAGCAGTTCTTC. Translated, it gives CASSVGSSGRVNNEQFF.

V usage is TRBV30 and J usage is TRBJ2-4; D gene uncertain. Germline V gives CDR1 GTSNPN, CDR2 SVGIG (reference sequence). There are 13 residues in the CDR3. V was clipped by 1 base and J by 0 bases, with 4 bases between them. The DNA of the CDR3 is TGTGCCTGGAGTGGAGGAGCCAAAAACATTCAGTACTTC. Protein: CAWSGGAKNIQYF.

The chain employs TRBV5-6 and TRBJ1-3, with 9 bases lining up with TRBD1. Germline V gene sequence: CDR1 SGHDT, CDR2 YYEEEE. J was trimmed by 4 bases and V by 0 bases; bases with no gene match: 2. This CDR3 spans 15 amino acids. The CDR3 region has the DNA TGTGCCAGCAGCTTGGCAGGGACAGGGGGAAACACCATATATTTT. This gives the protein CASSLAGTGGNTIYF. The full variable domain, completed using reference TRBV5-6 and TRBJ1-3, is DAGVTQSPTHLIKTRGQQVTLRCSPKSGHDTVSWYQQALGQGPQFIFQYYEEEERQRGNFPDRFSGHQFPNYSSELNVNALLLGDSALYLCASSLAGTGGNTIYFGEGSWLTVV.

The chain combines TRBV6-5 with TRBJ1-2; possibly TRBD1 for D (5 bases). Deletions cut 6 bases from V and 7 bases from J, with 15 bases between. In germline, CDR1 is MNHEY, CDR2 SVGAGI. This CDR3 contains 13 residues. CDR3 in amino acids: CASRRDSRSGYTF. The CDR3 DNA is TGTGCCAGCAGGCGCGACAGTCGTTCTGGCTACACCTTC.

The rearrangement joins TRBV4-1 to TRBJ1-4; D is possibly TRBD1 (5 bases). The CDR3 runs 16 residues. V dropped 0 bases and J dropped 4 bases, with 12 bases sitting between them. Germline CDR1 and CDR2: MGHRA and YSYEKL. CDR3 sequence reads: CASSQEVGLYNEKLFF. The CDR3 DNA reads as TGCGCCAGCAGCCAAGAGGTGGGGCTCTATAATGAAAAACTGTTTTTT.

This clone came up a few times. The chain employs TRBV28 and TRBJ2-5; 10 positions agree with TRBD2. The J call could be wrong; TRBJ2-7 is a better fit for the DNA end. The length of the CDR3 is 15 residues. Germline assignment: CDR1 MDHEN and CDR2 SYDVKM. The CDR3 coding sequence is TGTGCCAGCAGTTCACCAGCGGGAGGGCCCTACGAGCAGTACTTC. Amino acids: CASSSPAGGPYEQYF.

The chain recombines TRBV2 with TRBJ2-7; the match to TRBD2 covers 11 bases. This CDR3 comprises 14 residues. The V gene end was trimmed by 8 bases and the J gene end by 3 bases; junction bases not matched to a gene: 6. Germline assignment: CDR1 SNHLY and CDR2 FYNNEI. This CDR3 is CASGTSGGGYEQYF. The CDR3 region has the DNA TGTGCCAGCGGGACTAGCGGTGGGGGCTACGAGCAGTACTTC. The complete variable domain, with remaining parts taken from reference TRBV2 and TRBJ2-7, reads EPEVTQTPSHQVTQMGQEVILRCVPISNHLYFYWYRQILGQKVEFLVSFYNNEISEKSEIFDDQFSVERPDGSNFTLKIRSTKLEDSAMYFCASGTSGGGYEQYFGPGTRLTVT.

This clone has more than one count but fewer than ten. The chain is built from TRBV10-1 and TRBJ2-1, with D possibly TRBD1 on 5 matching bases. The CDR3 has 13 amino acids. From germline, CDR1 is WNHNN and CDR2 SYGVQD (reference sequence). V lost 3 bases to trimming and J lost 6 bases, with 9 bases between them. This CDR3 reads CASSDPGINEQFF. CDR3 bases: TGCGCCAGCAGTGACCCAGGGATCAATGAGCAGTTCTTC.

The V call is TRBV14, the J call TRBJ2-7; 7 nucleotides align to TRBD2. The J segment lost 0 bases and the V segment lost 2 bases, leaving 1 base of the junction unmatched. The CDR3 consists of 14 residues. In germline, CDR1 is SGHDN, CDR2 FVKESK. The CDR3 region is CASSQLAASYEQYF. Written as DNA, the CDR3 is TGTGCCAGCAGCCAACTAGCGGCCTCCTACGAGCAGTACTTC.

The chain couples TRBV4-1 to TRBJ2-7, with TRBD2 matching over 11 bases. V shed 2 bases, J shed 2 bases, and the junction held 5 bases outside the gene matches. Germline V CDR1 and CDR2: MGHRA, YSYEKL. CDR3 size: 16 residues. DNA of the CDR3: TGCGCCAGCAGCCAACACCTAGCGGGAGGAACCTACGAGCAGTACTTC. It codes for CASSQHLAGGTYEQYF.

The gene calls are TRBV28 and TRBJ1-4; 12 bases fit TRBD1. The ends lost 5 bases at V and 8 bases at J; junction bases unmatched: 6. CDR3 length equals 15 residues. Germline V gene sequence: CDR1 MDHEN, CDR2 SYDVKM. Here the CDR3 reads CASSQGTGGHEKLFF. The CDR3 DNA follows: TGTGCCAGCAGTCAAGGGACAGGGGGCCACGAAAAACTGTTTTTT. Based on the CDR3 plus reference TRBV28 and TRBJ1-4, the full variable domain is DVKVTQSSRYLVKRTGEKVFLECVQDMDHENMFWYRQDPGLGLRLIYFSYDVKMKEKGDIPEGYSVSREKKERFSLILESASTNQTSMYLCASSQGTGGHEKLFFGSGTQLSVL.

The genes are TRBV7-2 and TRBJ2-3; maybe TRBD2 (5 bases). The CDR3 length is 16 residues. V was pared by 2 bases and J by 2 bases, with 14 bases between. Germline V gene data show CDR1 as SGHTA and CDR2 as FQGNSA. DNA of the CDR3: TGTGCCAGCAGCTTAAGGTCTAGCCAATTCACAGATACGCAGTATTTT. As protein: CASSLRSSQFTDTQYF.

The chain has TRBV28 and TRBJ1-1, with 8 bases matching TRBD1. Germline loops: CDR1 MDHEN, CDR2 SYDVKM. The CDR3 spans 12 residues. With 4 bases clipped from V and 6 bases from J, the junction kept 1 base outside the gene matches. CDR3 amino acids: CASSSQGAEAFF. The DNA for the CDR3 is TGTGCCAGCAGTTCACAGGGGGCTGAAGCTTTCTTT.

V is TRBV30 and J is TRBJ1-2; 9 positions agree with TRBD1. The CDR3 consists of 13 residues. The V and J ends lost 5 bases and 8 bases, in that order; junction bases with no gene match: 9. Germline values: CDR1 GTSNPN, CDR2 SVGIG (reference sequence). The CDR3 sequence is CAWEGQGPSGYTF. In DNA form, the CDR3 reads TGTGCCTGGGAAGGACAGGGGCCCTCGGGCTACACCTTC.

This clone has just a few counts. The chain combines TRBV25-1 with TRBJ2-1; no definite D call. V was cut by 1 base and J by 1 base, with 14 bases left in between. The CDR3 runs 17 residues. Per the germline V gene, CDR1 is MGHDK and CDR2 is SYGVNS. As DNA, the CDR3 is TGTGCCAGCAGTGAATTGGGCGACCCCAGGTCCTACAATGAGCAGTTCTTC. It yields the protein CASSELGDPRSYNEQFF.

The chain carries TRBV25-1 and TRBJ2-1; 13 bases fit TRBD2. The CDR3 totals 15 residues. The ends lost 3 bases at V and 6 bases at J; junction bases unmatched: 2. Germline V gives CDR1 MGHDK, CDR2 SYGVNS. CDR3 sequence: CASSDRTSGSNEQFF. DNA for the CDR3: TGTGCCAGCAGTGACCGGACTAGCGGGAGCAATGAGCAGTTCTTC.

This sequence joins TRBV9 and TRBJ2-2, with a weak D call TRBD1 (6 bases). The CDR3 totals 15 residues. Trimming took 6 bases from V and 3 from J, leaving 15 bases between them. Germline V CDR1 and CDR2: SGDLS, YYNGEE. The DNA for the CDR3 is TGTGCCAGCACCGAAGGACAGACTTACACCGGGGAGCTGTTTTTT. This translates into CASTEGQTYTGELFF.

This clone appeared a single time. An end of the junction does not agree with germline; a read error may underlie this. The rearrangement uses TRBV6-4 and TRBJ1-1; TRBD1 is a possible D gene (5 bases). This CDR3 contains 14 residues. CDR1 and CDR2 from the germline V gene are MRHNA and SNTAGT. The CDR3 protein is CANSDSDRNTEAFF. The DNA of the CDR3 is TGTGCCAACAGTGACTCTGACAGGAACACTGAAGCTTTCTTT.

The rearrangement links TRBV10-3 to TRBJ1-5; no clear D gene. This CDR3 has 15 residues. Germline V gene lookup returns CDR1 ENHRY and CDR2 SYGVKD. V lost 0 bases to trimming and J lost 1 base, with 7 bases between them. CDR3 in DNA: TGTGCCATCAGTGAGTCGTTGCAGAGCAATCAGCCCCAGCATTTT. This translates into CAISESLQSNQPQHF.